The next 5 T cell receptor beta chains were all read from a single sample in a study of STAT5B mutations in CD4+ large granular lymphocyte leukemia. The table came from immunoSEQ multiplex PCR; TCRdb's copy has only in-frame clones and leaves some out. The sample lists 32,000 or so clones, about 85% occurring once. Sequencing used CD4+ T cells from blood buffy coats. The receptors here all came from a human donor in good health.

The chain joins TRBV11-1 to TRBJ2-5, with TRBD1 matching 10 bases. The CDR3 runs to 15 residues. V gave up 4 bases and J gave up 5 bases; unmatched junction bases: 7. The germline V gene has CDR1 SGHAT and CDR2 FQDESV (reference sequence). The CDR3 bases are TGTGCCAGCAGCTCCCGACAGGGGGCTTGGGAGACCCAGTACTTC. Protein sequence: CASSSRQGAWETQYF.

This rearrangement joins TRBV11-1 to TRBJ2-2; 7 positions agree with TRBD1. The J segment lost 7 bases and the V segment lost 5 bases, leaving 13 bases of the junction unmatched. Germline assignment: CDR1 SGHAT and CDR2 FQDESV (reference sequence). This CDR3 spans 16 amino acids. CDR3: CASSPGQDVLGGELFF. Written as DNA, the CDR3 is TGTGCCAGCAGCCCCGGACAGGACGTGTTGGGCGGGGAGCTGTTTTTT.

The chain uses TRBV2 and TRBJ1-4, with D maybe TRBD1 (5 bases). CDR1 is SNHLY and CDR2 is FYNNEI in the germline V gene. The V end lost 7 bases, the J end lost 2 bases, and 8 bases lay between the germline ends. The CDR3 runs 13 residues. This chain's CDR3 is CASMRGTNEKLFF. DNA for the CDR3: TGTGCCAGCATGAGGGGCACTAATGAAAAACTGTTTTTT. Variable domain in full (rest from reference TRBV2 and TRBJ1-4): EPEVTQTPSHQVTQMGQEVILRCVPISNHLYFYWYRQILGQKVEFLVSFYNNEISEKSEIFDDQFSVERPDGSNFTLKIRSTKLEDSAMYFCASMRGTNEKLFFGSGTQLSVL.

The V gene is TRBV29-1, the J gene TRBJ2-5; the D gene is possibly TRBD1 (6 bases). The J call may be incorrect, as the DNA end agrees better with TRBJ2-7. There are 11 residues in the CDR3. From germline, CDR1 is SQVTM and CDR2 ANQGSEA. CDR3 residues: CSVEDSYEQYF. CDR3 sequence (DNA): TGCAGCGTTGAGGACAGCTACGAGCAGTACTTC.

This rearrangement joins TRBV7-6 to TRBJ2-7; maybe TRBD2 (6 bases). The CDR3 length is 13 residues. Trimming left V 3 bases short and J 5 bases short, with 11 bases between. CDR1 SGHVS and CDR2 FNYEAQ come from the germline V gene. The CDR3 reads CASSLSGVHEQYF. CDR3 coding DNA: TGTGCCAGCAGCTTGTCGGGAGTACACGAGCAGTACTTC.